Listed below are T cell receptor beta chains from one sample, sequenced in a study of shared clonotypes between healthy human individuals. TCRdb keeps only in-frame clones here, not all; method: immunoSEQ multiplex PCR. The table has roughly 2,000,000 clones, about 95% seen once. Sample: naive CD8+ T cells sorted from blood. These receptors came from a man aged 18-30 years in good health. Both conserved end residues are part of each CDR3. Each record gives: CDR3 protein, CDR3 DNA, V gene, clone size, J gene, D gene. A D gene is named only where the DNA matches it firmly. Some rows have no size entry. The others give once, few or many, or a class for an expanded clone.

cdr3_aa: CASNRTVTGEQYF
cdr3_nt: TGTGCCAGCAACAGGACAGTAACGGGCGAGCAGTACTTC
v_call: TRBV6-5
clone_size: -
j_call: TRBJ2-7
d_call: -

cdr3_aa: CASKTGATEAFF
cdr3_nt: TGTGCCAGTAAGACGGGGGCCACTGAAGCTTTCTTT
v_call: TRBV19
clone_size: -
j_call: TRBJ1-1
d_call: -

cdr3_aa: CASSYAEGLQPQHF
cdr3_nt: TGTGCCAGCAGTTACGCGGAGGGCCTTCAGCCCCAGCATTTT
v_call: TRBV6-6
clone_size: -
j_call: TRBJ1-5
d_call: -

cdr3_aa: CASSSRTSGGADTQYF
cdr3_nt: TGCGCCAGCAGCTCCCGGACTAGCGGTGGCGCGGATACGCAGTATTTT
v_call: TRBV5-1
clone_size: -
j_call: TRBJ2-3
d_call: TRBD2

cdr3_aa: CASSAGYEQYF
cdr3_nt: TGTGCCAGCAGTGCAGGGTACGAGCAGTACTTC
v_call: TRBV27
clone_size: -
j_call: TRBJ2-7
d_call: -

cdr3_aa: CASSVTSAYEQYF
cdr3_nt: TGTGCCAGCAGTGTGACTAGCGCCTACGAGCAGTACTTC
v_call: TRBV5-5
clone_size: -
j_call: TRBJ2-7
d_call: TRBD2

cdr3_aa: CASKYGQGGWEQFF
cdr3_nt: TGTGCCAGCAAGTACGGACAGGGAGGGTGGGAGCAGTTCTTC
v_call: TRBV2
clone_size: -
j_call: TRBJ2-1
d_call: -

cdr3_aa: CASSDMTGDYNSPLHF
cdr3_nt: TGTGCCAGCAGTGATATGACAGGGGACTATAATTCACCCCTCCACTTT
v_call: TRBV2
clone_size: -
j_call: TRBJ1-6
d_call: TRBD1

cdr3_aa: CASSLSHQGVQETQYF
cdr3_nt: TGCGCCAGCAGCCTCAGTCACCAGGGGGTCCAAGAGACCCAGTACTTC
v_call: TRBV4-3
clone_size: -
j_call: TRBJ2-5
d_call: TRBD1

cdr3_aa: CASSHPGQPNTEAFF
cdr3_nt: TGTGCCAGCAGCCACCCGGGACAGCCCAACACTGAAGCTTTCTTT
v_call: TRBV14
clone_size: -
j_call: TRBJ1-1
d_call: TRBD1

cdr3_aa: CASSLVPSGVEQYF
cdr3_nt: TGTGCCAGCAGCTTAGTCCCTAGCGGGGTTGAGCAGTACTTC
v_call: TRBV7-6
clone_size: -
j_call: TRBJ2-7
d_call: TRBD2

cdr3_aa: CASSPGLNTEAFF
cdr3_nt: TGTGCCAGCAGCCCAGGGTTGAACACTGAAGCTTTCTTT
v_call: TRBV7-6
clone_size: -
j_call: TRBJ1-1
d_call: -

cdr3_aa: CASSRPSGGDEQYF
cdr3_nt: TGTGCCAGCAGCCGACCTAGCGGGGGGGACGAGCAGTACTTC
v_call: TRBV28
clone_size: -
j_call: TRBJ2-7
d_call: TRBD2

cdr3_aa: CASRSGGNEQFF
cdr3_nt: TGCGCCAGCAGAAGCGGGGGAAATGAGCAGTTCTTC
v_call: TRBV10-2
clone_size: -
j_call: TRBJ2-1
d_call: TRBD2

cdr3_aa: CASSLVGAYNEQFF
cdr3_nt: TGTGCCAGCAGTTTAGTGGGGGCCTACAATGAGCAGTTCTTC
v_call: TRBV27
clone_size: -
j_call: TRBJ2-1
d_call: -

cdr3_aa: CASRLTTGTPFRGGYTF
cdr3_nt: TGTGCAAGTCGCTTAACAACCGGGACACCTTTTAGGGGTGGCTACACCTTC
v_call: TRBV12-2
clone_size: -
j_call: TRBJ1-2
d_call: -

cdr3_aa: CASSLWEAGGAYEQYF
cdr3_nt: TGCGCCAGCAGCTTGTGGGAAGCAGGGGGGGCCTACGAGCAGTACTTC
v_call: TRBV5-1
clone_size: once
j_call: TRBJ2-7
d_call: -

cdr3_aa: CASSQGTVNTEAFF
cdr3_nt: TGCGCCAGCAGCCAAGGAACAGTGAACACTGAAGCTTTCTTT
v_call: TRBV4-1
clone_size: -
j_call: TRBJ1-1
d_call: -

cdr3_aa: CSVDPGPEAFF
cdr3_nt: TGCAGCGTTGATCCGGGCCCCGAAGCTTTCTTT
v_call: TRBV29-1
clone_size: -
j_call: TRBJ1-1
d_call: -

cdr3_aa: CASSQDSLSGDGYTF
cdr3_nt: TGTGCCAGCAGCCAGGACAGTTTATCGGGGGATGGCTACACCTTC
v_call: TRBV4-2
clone_size: -
j_call: TRBJ1-2
d_call: -

cdr3_aa: CASSPVSVQGARNEQFF
cdr3_nt: TGTGCCAGCAGTCCTGTGAGCGTCCAGGGGGCGAGAAATGAGCAGTTCTTC
v_call: TRBV27
clone_size: -
j_call: TRBJ2-1
d_call: TRBD1

cdr3_aa: CASSFRPVSGRQETQYF
cdr3_nt: TGTGCCAGCAGCTTTAGGCCCGTTAGCGGGCGTCAAGAGACCCAGTACTTC
v_call: TRBV5-8
clone_size: -
j_call: TRBJ2-5
d_call: TRBD2

cdr3_aa: CASSLYGGSGEQYF
cdr3_nt: TGTGCCAGCAGCTTATATGGGGGGTCTGGGGAGCAGTACTTC
v_call: TRBV7-6
clone_size: -
j_call: TRBJ2-7
d_call: -

cdr3_aa: CASSAPGLAIHNTGELFF
cdr3_nt: TGTGCCAGCAGCGCTCCGGGACTAGCGATACATAACACCGGGGAGCTGTTTTTT
v_call: TRBV7-9
clone_size: -
j_call: TRBJ2-2
d_call: TRBD2

cdr3_aa: CASSQDTRDSSYNEQFF
cdr3_nt: TGCGCCAGCAGCCAAGATACGAGAGACAGCTCCTACAATGAGCAGTTCTTC
v_call: TRBV4-3
clone_size: -
j_call: TRBJ2-1
d_call: -

cdr3_aa: CASTDSNQPQHF
cdr3_nt: TGTGCCAGTACAGATAGCAATCAGCCCCAGCATTTT
v_call: TRBV5-8
clone_size: -
j_call: TRBJ1-5
d_call: -

cdr3_aa: CASSPPGLGNGELFF
cdr3_nt: TGTGCCAGCAGTCCTCCGGGACTAGGTAACGGGGAGCTGTTTTTT
v_call: TRBV28
clone_size: -
j_call: TRBJ2-2
d_call: TRBD2

cdr3_aa: CSVEGGPYGDTQYF
cdr3_nt: TGCAGCGTTGAAGGTGGGCCCTATGGAGATACGCAGTATTTT
v_call: TRBV29-1
clone_size: -
j_call: TRBJ2-3
d_call: -

cdr3_aa: CASSPTGAYEQYF
cdr3_nt: TGTGCCAGCAGTCCGACAGGGGCCTACGAGCAGTACTTC
v_call: TRBV6-1
clone_size: -
j_call: TRBJ2-7
d_call: TRBD1

cdr3_aa: CASSYSAGDEAFF
cdr3_nt: TGTGCCAGCAGTTACTCGGCAGGGGACGAAGCTTTCTTT
v_call: TRBV6-5
clone_size: -
j_call: TRBJ1-1
d_call: -

cdr3_aa: CASRLTGRTGYEQYF
cdr3_nt: TGTGCCAGCAGACTGACAGGTCGGACCGGGTACGAGCAGTACTTC
v_call: TRBV6-5
clone_size: once
j_call: TRBJ2-7
d_call: -

cdr3_aa: CASSPLGGELFF
cdr3_nt: TGTGCCAGCAGCCCTCTGGGCGGGGAGCTGTTTTTT
v_call: TRBV7-6
clone_size: -
j_call: TRBJ2-2
d_call: -

cdr3_aa: CASSFNGVPTGELFF
cdr3_nt: TGTGCCAGCAGTTTCAACGGGGTCCCCACCGGGGAGCTGTTTTTT
v_call: TRBV28
clone_size: -
j_call: TRBJ2-2
d_call: -

cdr3_aa: CASSHRASGGTDTQYF
cdr3_nt: TGTGCCAGCAGCCATCGGGCTAGCGGGGGCACAGATACGCAGTATTTT
v_call: TRBV9
clone_size: once
j_call: TRBJ2-3
d_call: TRBD2

cdr3_aa: CASSLLSSGANVLTF
cdr3_nt: TGTGCCAGCAGTTTACTTAGCTCTGGGGCCAACGTCCTGACTTTC
v_call: TRBV27
clone_size: -
j_call: TRBJ2-6
d_call: -

cdr3_aa: CASSPPGGPYEQYF
cdr3_nt: TGCGCCAGCAGCCCTCCGGGAGGCCCCTACGAGCAGTACTTC
v_call: TRBV5-1
clone_size: -
j_call: TRBJ2-7
d_call: TRBD2

cdr3_aa: CASSQGLSGSYEQYF
cdr3_nt: TGCGCCAGCAGCCAAGGGCTTAGCGGGAGTTACGAGCAGTACTTC
v_call: TRBV4-3
clone_size: -
j_call: TRBJ2-7
d_call: TRBD2

cdr3_aa: CASSFLGREQFF
cdr3_nt: TGTGCCAGCAGCTTTCTGGGTCGTGAGCAGTTCTTC
v_call: TRBV5-6
clone_size: -
j_call: TRBJ2-1
d_call: -

cdr3_aa: CASSIGAAGFYNEQFF
cdr3_nt: TGTGCCAGTAGTATAGGGGCAGCGGGATTTTACAATGAGCAGTTCTTC
v_call: TRBV19
clone_size: -
j_call: TRBJ2-1
d_call: TRBD2

cdr3_aa: CASSTYQGGGTDTQYF
cdr3_nt: TGTGCCAGTAGTACGTATCAAGGGGGGGGCACAGATACGCAGTATTTT
v_call: TRBV19
clone_size: once
j_call: TRBJ2-3
d_call: -

cdr3_aa: CASSFGDWADTQYF
cdr3_nt: TGCGCCAGCAGCTTCGGGGATTGGGCAGATACGCAGTATTTT
v_call: TRBV5-1
clone_size: -
j_call: TRBJ2-3
d_call: -

cdr3_aa: CASSPYPLPGDTQYF
cdr3_nt: TGTGCCAGCTCACCATACCCCCTGCCAGGCGATACGCAGTATTTT
v_call: TRBV18
clone_size: -
j_call: TRBJ2-3
d_call: -

cdr3_aa: CASTGVSMNTEAFF
cdr3_nt: TGTGCCTCCACGGGGGTTTCAATGAACACTGAAGCTTTCTTT
v_call: TRBV5-6
clone_size: -
j_call: TRBJ1-1
d_call: -

cdr3_aa: CASSEYDRDFNYGYTF
cdr3_nt: TGTGCCAGCAGTGAATACGACAGAGACTTTAACTATGGCTACACCTTC
v_call: TRBV6-1
clone_size: -
j_call: TRBJ1-2
d_call: -

cdr3_aa: CASSAPGQNTGELFF
cdr3_nt: TGCGCCAGCAGCGCCCCGGGACAGAACACCGGGGAGCTGTTTTTT
v_call: TRBV5-1
clone_size: -
j_call: TRBJ2-2
d_call: -

cdr3_aa: CASSQLAGVETQYF
cdr3_nt: TGCGCCAGCAGCCAACTAGCGGGAGTTGAGACCCAGTACTTC
v_call: TRBV4-1
clone_size: -
j_call: TRBJ2-5
d_call: TRBD2

cdr3_aa: CASSSGTGSYNEQFF
cdr3_nt: TGTGCCAGCAGCTCCGGGACAGGGTCTTACAATGAGCAGTTCTTC
v_call: TRBV7-9
clone_size: -
j_call: TRBJ2-1
d_call: TRBD1

cdr3_aa: CASSLSLRGAPTNEQFF
cdr3_nt: TGTGCCAGCAGCTTATCTTTACGAGGGGCGCCGACCAATGAGCAGTTCTTC
v_call: TRBV11-2
clone_size: -
j_call: TRBJ2-1
d_call: -